The rows below give T cell receptor beta chains drawn from one sample of a study of graft-versus-host responses after intestinal transplantation. Assay: immunoSEQ multiplex PCR; the TCRdb copy retains only in-frame clones and omits some. The data hold tens of thousands of clones, with over 80% observed a single time. This material consisted of PBMCs, taken 98 days after intestinal transplantation. The receptors here all came from a human patient who received an intestinal transplant, so some T cells may come from the graft donor. Each CDR3 is given with its conserved first and last residue. D genes are given only for firm matches. The size field is filled for only some rows; it gives once, few, many or a size class.

. TRBJ2-1 TRBV11-2 TRBD2 TGTGCCAGCAGCTTAAGTAGCGGGACGGGAGAGCAGTTCTTC CASSLSSGTGEQFF
. TRBJ2-3 TRBV10-3 TRBD2 TGTGCCATCAGTGATACCGGGACTATGCTCACAGATACGCAGTATTTT CAISDTGTMLTDTQYF
. TRBJ1-5 TRBV28 . TGTGCCAGCAGTTTAGGCGGGGAGGGACGTCAGCCCCAGCATTTT CASSLGGEGRQPQHF
. TRBJ2-7 TRBV5-6 TRBD1 TGTGCCAGCAGCCCGGACAGGGCCGCCTACGAGCAGTACTTC CASSPDRAAYEQYF
. TRBJ2-3 TRBV6-5 . TGTGCCAGCAGTTATGGAGGGACCACAGATACGCAGTATTTT CASSYGGTTDTQYF
. TRBJ2-7 TRBV16 . TGTGCCAGCAGCCAATTGTATTCCAGGATGTACGAGCAGTACTTC CASSQLYSRMYEQYF
once TRBJ1-4 TRBV2 . TGTGCCAGCAGTCGCGGGGCAGGAGGAGAAAAACTGTTTTTT CASSRGAGGEKLFF
. TRBJ2-7 TRBV27 TRBD2 TGTGCCAGCAGTTTACTAGCGGGAGGTCCCCCGTTCTACGAGCAGTACTTC CASSLLAGGPPFYEQYF
. TRBJ2-7 TRBV21-1 . TGTGCCAGCAGGGTTTTTGTAGCCACACGTGTAGACGAGCAGTACTTC CASRVFVATRVDEQYF
. TRBJ1-2 TRBV7-9 . TGTGCCAGCAGCTTATTGGAAAGGAGTGGCTACACCTTC CASSLLERSGYTF
. TRBJ2-7 TRBV28 . TGTGCCAGCAGCCCGAGGGAGGTCGGTATCGAGCAGTACTTC CASSPREVGIEQYF
once TRBJ1-4 TRBV7-6 TRBD1 TGTGCCAGCAGCGGTCACGGGACAGGGAATGAAAAACTGTTTTTT CASSGHGTGNEKLFF
once TRBJ2-7 TRBV10-2 TRBD2 TGCGCCAGCAGTGATTATGCTAGCGGGAGGGCTGGGCAGTACTTC CASSDYASGRAGQYF
once TRBJ2-3 TRBV7-2 TRBD2 TGTGCCAGCAGCTTAGGGACTAGCGGCACAGATACGCAGTATTTT CASSLGTSGTDTQYF
. TRBJ2-3 TRBV5-1 TRBD1 TGCGCCAGCAGCTCCACAGGGGGCCGTGCAGATACGCAGTATTTT CASSSTGGRADTQYF
. TRBJ2-7 TRBV5-4 . TGTGCCAGCAGCTTGGGGGTACTGAGCTCCTACGAGCAGTACTTC CASSLGVLSSYEQYF
. TRBJ1-5 TRBV5-6 . TGTGCCAGCAGCTTGTTAAGGGTTTTTGATCAGCCCCAGCATTTT CASSLLRVFDQPQHF
. TRBJ2-1 TRBV27 . TGTGCCAGCAGTTGGAGCGGCCACTTCTCCAATGAGCAGTTCTTC CASSWSGHFSNEQFF
. TRBJ2-2 TRBV7-2 TRBD1 TGTGCCAGCAGCTTGGGACAGGGGATGAGGGAGCTGTTTTTT CASSLGQGMRELFF
. TRBJ1-1 TRBV9 . TGTGCCAGTGGGAGGCCGGGGACTGAAGCTTTCTTT CASGRPGTEAFF
. TRBJ2-3 TRBV6-1 . TGTGCCAGCAGTATAGGGGCTCCCCCCACAGCAGAGTATTTT CASSIGAPPTAEYF
. TRBJ2-3 TRBV25-1 . TGTGCCAGCAGTGAAAGGCATACGCAGTATTTT CASSERHTQYF
. TRBJ2-7 TRBV6-5 TRBD2 TGTGCCAGCACTGGCGGAGCGGGAAGGTACGAGCAGTACTTC CASTGGAGRYEQYF
. TRBJ1-2 TRBV5-4 . TGTGCCAGCAGCTTGGAAGGGGTGGGGCATGGGGGCTACACCTTC CASSLEGVGHGGYTF
. TRBJ2-5 TRBV6-6 . TGTGCCAGCAGTTACGGCCTCGGGCAGGGTTGGGAGACCCAGTACTTC CASSYGLGQGWETQYF
. TRBJ2-1 TRBV5-1 . TGCGCCAGCAGCTTAGGGGTTCCCTACAATGAGCAGTTCTTC CASSLGVPYNEQFF
. TRBJ1-3 TRBV11-2 . TGTGCCAGCAGCTTAGATCGAGCAGCCTACCGCTCTGGAAACACCATATATTTT CASSLDRAAYRSGNTIYF
. TRBJ2-1 TRBV10-3 . TGTGCCATCAGTGACCCTCTAGCGTTGAGCTCCTACAATGAGCAGTTCTTC CAISDPLALSSYNEQFF